This TCR beta chain appears in the sequencing data of a study of blood T cell repertoires in COVID-19. Overall study: The United States, Italy and Spain were the sources of the acute and convalescent COVID-19 samples.

The table came from immunoSEQ multiplex PCR; TCRdb's copy has only in-frame clones and leaves some out. The top ten clones hold less than 30% of a sample with fewer than 150,000 clones, about 90% of them seen once. Germline loops: CDR1 SGHNT, CDR2 YYREEE (reference sequence). There are 16 residues in the CDR3. V shed 4 bases, J shed 6 bases, and the junction held 10 bases outside the gene matches. This clonotype was sampled from a woman in her 70s with acute or convalescent COVID-19. The rearrangement uses TRBV5-4 and TRBJ2-1; 10 nucleotides match TRBD2. Input material: peripheral blood. The CDR3, as DNA: TGTGCCAGCAGCCCCCCGGGTAGCGGGGGGTCCAATGAGCAGTTCTTC. It translates to CASSPPGSGGSNEQFF.